Listed below are T cell receptor beta chains from one sample, sequenced in a study of cytomegalovirus exposure and HLA in healthy donors. Data came from immunoSEQ multiplex PCR; TCRdb stores just in-frame clones and leaves some out. The sample contains about 150,000 clones, 65% to 80% of which appear only once. The source material was PBMCs. All receptors come from a male donor in good health and CMV-seronegative. The CDR3 runs from the conserved cysteine through the conserved F or W. A D gene is named only where the DNA matches it firmly. Clone size is not always given. Where it is, it says once, few, many or a class for expanded clones.

J gene | V gene | clone size | D gene | CDR3 protein | CDR3 DNA
TRBJ2-5 | TRBV10-3 | - | TRBD2 | CAISRTSGGGETQYF | TGTGCCATCAGCCGGACTAGCGGGGGTGGAGAGACCCAGTACTTC
TRBJ2-7 | TRBV27 | - | - | CASSSSALDAYYEQYF | TGTGCCAGCAGTTCGTCCGCGCTTGATGCCTACTACGAGCAGTACTTC
TRBJ2-3 | TRBV14 | - | TRBD2 | CASSQAVGLGVSPDTQYF | TGTGCCAGCAGCCAAGCCGTCGGACTAGGGGTCTCCCCAGATACGCAGTATTTT
TRBJ2-5 | TRBV5-1 | few | - | CASSISGATEETQYF | TGCGCCAGCAGCATCTCGGGCGCGACAGAAGAGACCCAGTACTTC
TRBJ1-2 | TRBV10-3 | - | TRBD1 | CATLTGAVGYTF | TGTGCCACCCTGACAGGGGCGGTTGGCTACACCTTC
TRBJ2-3 | TRBV5-1 | - | - | CASSLASERQYF | TGCGCCAGCAGCTTGGCCTCGGAGCGTCAGTATTTT
TRBJ2-7 | TRBV6-1 | - | - | CASSGGWDMTGRHYEQYF | TGTGCCAGCAGTGGGGGGTGGGACATGACCGGCCGCCACTACGAGCAGTACTTC
TRBJ2-2 | TRBV7-9 | - | TRBD1 | CASSFFGQGTGELFF | TGTGCCAGCAGCTTCTTTGGACAGGGCACCGGGGAGCTGTTTTTT
TRBJ2-1 | TRBV4-2 | - | - | CASSQEVGLGQFF | TGTGCCAGCAGCCAAGAAGTTGGCCTAGGGCAGTTCTTC
TRBJ2-1 | TRBV6-5 | - | - | CASSPGWVRVEQFF | TGTGCCAGCAGTCCCGGGTGGGTGAGGGTTGAGCAGTTCTTC
TRBJ2-1 | TRBV6-1 | - | TRBD2 | CGSLAGVYNEQFF | TGTGGATCTTTAGCGGGGGTTTACAATGAGCAGTTCTTC
TRBJ2-1 | TRBV6-1 | - | TRBD1 | CASSAGQGNKNEQFF | TGTGCCAGCAGTGCCGGACAGGGGAATAAGAATGAGCAGTTCTTC
TRBJ1-6 | TRBV9 | few | - | CASSEGEGWSNSPLHF | TGTGCCAGCAGCGAGGGGGAAGGTTGGTCTAATTCACCCCTCCACTTT
TRBJ2-2 | TRBV21-1 | - | - | CASGGGQVTGELFF | TGTGCCAGCGGGGGGGGGCAGGTCACCGGGGAGCTGTTTTTT
TRBJ1-5 | TRBV2 | once | - | CASSARQADQPQHF | TGTGCCAGCAGTGCCAGGCAGGCAGATCAGCCCCAGCATTTT
TRBJ1-2 | TRBV5-1 | once | - | CASSLDRGEIPFYGYTF | TGCGCCAGCAGCTTGGATCGGGGAGAGATTCCCTTCTATGGCTACACCTTC
TRBJ2-5 | TRBV6-5 | - | - | CASSYTDQGSQETQYF | TGTGCCAGCAGTTACACCGACCAGGGGTCCCAAGAGACCCAGTACTTC
TRBJ2-7 | TRBV19 | - | TRBD2 | CASSTQAGTIYEQYF | TGTGCCAGTAGTACCCAAGCGGGAACTATCTACGAGCAGTACTTC
TRBJ2-3 | TRBV19 | - | TRBD2 | CASSIQRGDTQYF | TGTGCCAGTAGTATCCAGCGGGGAGATACGCAGTATTTT
TRBJ2-7 | TRBV7-9 | - | - | CASSPTGSHGQYF | TGTGCCAGCAGCCCGACGGGGTCCCACGGGCAGTACTTC
TRBJ2-3 | TRBV19 | - | - | CASSPLALTDTQYF | TGTGCCAGTAGTCCCCTAGCCCTCACAGATACGCAGTATTTT
TRBJ1-1 | TRBV19 | - | - | CASSSTGNTEAFF | TGTGCCAGTAGTTCGACAGGGAACACTGAAGCTTTCTTT
TRBJ1-6 | TRBV28 | - | - | CASREPGAGGYNSPLHF | TGTGCCAGCAGGGAGCCAGGGGCTGGGGGATATAATTCACCCCTCCACTTT
TRBJ1-2 | TRBV25-1 | - | - | CASSREVLGGYTF | TGTGCCAGCAGCCGGGAGGTCCTTGGGGGCTACACCTTC
TRBJ2-7 | TRBV2 | - | TRBD1 | CASSEIQGPLEQYF | TGTGCCAGCAGTGAAATACAGGGGCCCCTGGAGCAGTACTTC
TRBJ2-6 | TRBV5-6 | once | - | CASSLLGAATTLGANVLTF | TGTGCCAGCAGCCTCTTGGGGGCGGCAACTACTCTGGGGGCCAACGTCCTGACTTTC
TRBJ1-1 | TRBV29-1 | few | TRBD1 | CSDVKARGLLSTEAFF | TGCAGCGACGTTAAGGCTAGGGGGCTGTTGAGCACTGAAGCTTTCTTT
TRBJ2-7 | TRBV5-5 | - | - | CASSFRDIGQGEQYF | TGTGCCAGCAGCTTCCGGGACATTGGTCAGGGCGAGCAGTACTTC
TRBJ2-1 | TRBV7-3 | - | - | CASSLSSGSYNEQFF | TGTGCCAGCAGCTTATCCAGCGGCTCCTACAATGAGCAGTTCTTC
TRBJ2-1 | TRBV6-4 | - | - | CASSARTFSSYNEQFF | TGTGCCAGCAGTGCCCGGACTTTTAGCTCCTACAATGAGCAGTTCTTC
TRBJ2-7 | TRBV4-1 | once | TRBD2 | CASSPLPGGYEQYF | TGCGCCAGCAGCCCACTGCCGGGGGGGTACGAGCAGTACTTC
TRBJ1-2 | TRBV21-1 | - | - | CASASDSYGYTF | TGTGCCAGCGCTTCGGACAGCTATGGCTACACCTTC
TRBJ2-5 | TRBV5-4 | - | TRBD2 | CASSLVAAGVSETQYF | TGTGCCAGCAGCTTGGTAGCAGCGGGAGTGTCGGAGACCCAGTACTTC
TRBJ2-3 | TRBV5-1 | - | TRBD2 | CASSPTSGGGTDTQYF | TGCGCCAGCAGCCCGACTAGCGGGGGAGGCACAGATACGCAGTATTTT
TRBJ2-7 | TRBV6-1 | - | TRBD2 | CASSQGRAGAYEQYF | TGTGCCAGCAGTCAGGGCAGGGCGGGGGCCTACGAGCAGTACTTC
TRBJ1-2 | TRBV19 | - | TRBD1 | CATLQGGGYTF | TGTGCCACCCTACAGGGGGGCGGCTACACCTTC
TRBJ2-4 | TRBV29-1 | - | TRBD1 | CSVIDRVDNIQYF | TGCAGCGTGATTGACAGGGTGGATAACATTCAGTACTTC
TRBJ1-6 | TRBV2 | - | TRBD1 | CASSWDSHNSPLHF | TGTGCCAGCAGTTGGGACAGCCATAATTCACCCCTCCACTTT
TRBJ2-7 | TRBV18 | - | TRBD1 | CASSPTGTGTYEQYF | TGTGCCAGCTCACCAACCGGGACAGGGACCTACGAGCAGTACTTC
TRBJ2-7 | TRBV5-5 | - | TRBD1 | CASSGTGSYEQYF | TGTGCCAGCAGCGGGACAGGGTCCTACGAGCAGTACTTC
TRBJ2-7 | TRBV19 | - | TRBD1 | CASSPGTGLYEQYF | TGTGCCAGTAGTCCGGGGACAGGGTTATACGAGCAGTACTTC
TRBJ2-7 | TRBV2 | - | TRBD2 | CARSGLAGDEQYF | TGTGCCCGTTCAGGACTAGCGGGAGACGAGCAGTACTTC
TRBJ1-1 | TRBV6-5 | - | - | CASRPTVWGLTEAFF | TGTGCCAGCAGACCGACAGTCTGGGGTTTGACTGAAGCTTTCTTT
TRBJ2-2 | TRBV9 | - | TRBD1 | CASSAGQWNTGELFF | TGTGCCAGCAGCGCGGGACAGTGGAACACCGGGGAGCTGTTTTTT
TRBJ2-7 | TRBV10-3 | - | TRBD2 | CAIKGLADSYEQYF | TGTGCCATCAAGGGACTAGCGGACTCCTACGAGCAGTACTTC
TRBJ1-1 | TRBV15 | - | - | CATSRDRGRPYVGNTEAFF | TGTGCCACCAGCAGAGATCGGGGAAGACCTTACGTGGGGAACACTGAAGCTTTCTTT
TRBJ2-7 | TRBV6-5 | - | TRBD2 | CASSKRELYEQYF | TGTGCCAGCAGTAAGCGGGAGCTGTACGAGCAGTACTTC